This T cell receptor beta chain appears in the sequencing data of a study of blood T cell repertoires in COVID-19. In the study overall: The United States, Italy and Spain provided the acute and convalescent COVID-19 samples. PBMCs, B-cell-depleted T cells, or T cells provided the cDNA or gDNA that made up the material.

Method: immunoSEQ multiplex PCR; TCRdb's copy keeps in-frame clones and lacks some. Of tens of thousands of clones listed, roughly 78% are singletons. The germline V gene has CDR1 MNHEY and CDR2 SVGEGT. CDR3 length: 16 amino acids. Trimming cost V 6 bases and J 0 bases, with 15 bases left between them. This TCR derives from a woman in her sixties or seventies with acute or convalescent COVID-19. The genes are TRBV6-2 or TRBV6-3 and TRBJ1-5, with D possibly being TRBD1 (5 bases). The sequenced sample consisted of peripheral blood. CDR3 region: CASSPDRRHSNQPQHF. The CDR3 DNA reads TGTGCCAGCAGCCCTGACAGAAGACATAGCAATCAGCCCCAGCATTTT.